Below, one T cell receptor (beta chain) is given with its context. Its antigen is not identified. The data belong to a study of graft-versus-host responses after intestinal transplantation. Overall study context: Every transplant recipient was induced with anti-thymocyte globulin, then maintained on tacrolimus and steroids for approximately three years.

The repertoire was sequenced with immunoSEQ multiplex PCR; TCRdb's copy has only in-frame clones and lacks some. The sample contains about 31,000 clones, roughly four fifths of which appear only once. General study results and limits: High graft-versus-host to host-versus-graft T cell clonal ratios marked allografts of patients with graft-donor macrochimerism.

This clonotype was sampled from a human donor who received an intestinal transplant. The material was unstimulated CD8+ T cells sorted from spleen or lymph node cells, obtained before intestinal transplant.

CDR3 protein: CASSQAAGVDTQYF. CDR3 sequence (DNA): TGTGCCAGCAGCCAAGCGGCAGGGGTAGATACGCAGTATTTT. V is TRBV4-2 and J is TRBJ2-3; maybe TRBD1 (6 bases). V lost 1 base and J 5 bases, leaving 10 bases between the germline ends. From germline, CDR1 is LGHNA and CDR2 YNFKEQ. This CDR3 spans 14 amino acids.